The sequence of this TCR beta chain was determined in a study of blood T cell repertoires in COVID-19. Turning to the study itself: Nucleic acid was either cDNA or gDNA, and it came from T cells, B-cell-depleted T cells, or PBMCs.

How the authors handled the data: Estimates of nucleated cell counts were drawn from the amplification of reference gene primers. Only in-frame clones appear in the TCRdb table, and some are missing; sequencing was by immunoSEQ multiplex PCR. For V, J and clone size, that table is used; D and trimming come from the DNA. The table lists some 110,000 clones, roughly 80% of them singletons. Trimming cost V 10 bases and J 7 bases; bases outside gene matches: 7. Germline V gives CDR1 LGHNA, CDR2 YSLEER. The CDR3 spans 13 residues. The rearrangement joins TRBV4-3 to TRBJ1-4, with 9 bases that match TRBD1. Specimen: peripheral blood. The receptor's source is a man aged 70-80 years with acute or convalescent COVID-19. The CDR3 nucleotides are TGCGCCATCTACAGGGGGCGCAGTGAAAAACTGTTTTTT. Amino acid sequence: CAIYRGRSEKLFF.